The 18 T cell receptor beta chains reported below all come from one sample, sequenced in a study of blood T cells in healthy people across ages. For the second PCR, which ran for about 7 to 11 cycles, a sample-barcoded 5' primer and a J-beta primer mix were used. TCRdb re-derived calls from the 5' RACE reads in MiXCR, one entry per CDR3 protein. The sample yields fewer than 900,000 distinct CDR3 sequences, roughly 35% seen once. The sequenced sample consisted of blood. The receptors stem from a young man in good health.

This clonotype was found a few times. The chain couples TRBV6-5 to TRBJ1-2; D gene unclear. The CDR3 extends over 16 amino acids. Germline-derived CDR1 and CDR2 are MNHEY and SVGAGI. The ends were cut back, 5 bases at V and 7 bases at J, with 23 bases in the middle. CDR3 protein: CASSRKADGRRVGYTF. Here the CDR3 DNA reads TGTGCCAGCAGTCGGAAAGCGGACGGCCGGCGGGTTGGCTACACCTTC.

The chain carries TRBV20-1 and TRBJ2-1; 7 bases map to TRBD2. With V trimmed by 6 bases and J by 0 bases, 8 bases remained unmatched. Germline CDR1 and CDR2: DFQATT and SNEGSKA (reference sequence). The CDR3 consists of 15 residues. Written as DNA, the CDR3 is TGCAGTGCCACCTTAACGGGGGGCTCCTACAATGAGCAGTTCTTC. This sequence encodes CSATLTGGSYNEQFF.

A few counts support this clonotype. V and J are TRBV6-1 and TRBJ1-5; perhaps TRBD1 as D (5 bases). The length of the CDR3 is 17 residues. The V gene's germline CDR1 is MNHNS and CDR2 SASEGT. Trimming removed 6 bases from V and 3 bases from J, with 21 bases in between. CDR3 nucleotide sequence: TGTGCCAGCAGACGTTACGTGGGGGGACCTACCAATCAGCCCCAGCATTTT. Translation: CASRRYVGGPTNQPQHF.

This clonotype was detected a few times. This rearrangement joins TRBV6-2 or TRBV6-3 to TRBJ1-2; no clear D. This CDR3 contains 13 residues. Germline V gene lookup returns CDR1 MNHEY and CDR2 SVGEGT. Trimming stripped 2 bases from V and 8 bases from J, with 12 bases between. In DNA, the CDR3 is TGTGCCAGCAGTTACGGCGGAACGTCGGGCTACACCTTC. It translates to CASSYGGTSGYTF.

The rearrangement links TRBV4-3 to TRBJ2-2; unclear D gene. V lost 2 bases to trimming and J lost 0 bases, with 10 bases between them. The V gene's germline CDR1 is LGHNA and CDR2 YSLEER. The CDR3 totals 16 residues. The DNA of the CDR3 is TGCGCCAGCAGCCAACCTCTCAGAACGAACACCGGGGAGCTGTTTTTT. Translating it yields CASSQPLRTNTGELFF.

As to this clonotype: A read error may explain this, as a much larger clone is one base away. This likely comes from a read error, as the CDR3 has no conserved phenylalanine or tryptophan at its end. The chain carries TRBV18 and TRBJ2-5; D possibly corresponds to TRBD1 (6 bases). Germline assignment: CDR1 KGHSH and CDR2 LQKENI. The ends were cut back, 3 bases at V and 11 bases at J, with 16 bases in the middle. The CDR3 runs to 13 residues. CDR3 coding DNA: TGTGCCAGCTCACCGTTCAGGGGATGGGAGCAGTACTAC. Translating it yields CASSPFRGWEQYY.

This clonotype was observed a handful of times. CDR3 sequence reads: CASRPSGTADGYTF. The DNA for the CDR3 is TGTGCCAGCAGACCCTCCGGGACAGCGGATGGCTACACCTTC. The V call is TRBV25-1, the J call TRBJ1-2; 7 positions agree with TRBD1. After removal of 6 bases from V and 6 bases from J, the junction contained 10 bases not matched to a gene. The V gene's germline CDR1 is MGHDK and CDR2 SYGVNS. The CDR3 covers 14 residues.

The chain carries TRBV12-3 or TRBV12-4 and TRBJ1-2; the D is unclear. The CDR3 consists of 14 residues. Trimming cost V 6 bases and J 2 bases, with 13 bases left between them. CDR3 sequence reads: CASRSSGPNYGYTF. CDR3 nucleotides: TGTGCCAGCAGATCCTCCGGCCCAAACTATGGCTACACCTTC.

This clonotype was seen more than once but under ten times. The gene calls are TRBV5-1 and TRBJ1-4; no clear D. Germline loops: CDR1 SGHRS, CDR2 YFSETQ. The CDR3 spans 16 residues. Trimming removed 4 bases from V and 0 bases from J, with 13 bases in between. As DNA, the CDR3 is TGCGCCAGCAGCCCGGGTAGCTATTCAACTAATGAAAAACTGTTTTTT. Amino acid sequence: CASSPGSYSTNEKLFF.

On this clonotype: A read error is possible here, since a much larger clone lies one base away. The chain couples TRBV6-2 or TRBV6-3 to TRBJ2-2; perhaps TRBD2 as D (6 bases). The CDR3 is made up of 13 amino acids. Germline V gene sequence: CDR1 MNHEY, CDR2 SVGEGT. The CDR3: CVSSYRGYGELFF. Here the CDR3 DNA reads TGTGTCAGCAGTTATCGGGGGTACGGGGAGCTGTTTTTT.

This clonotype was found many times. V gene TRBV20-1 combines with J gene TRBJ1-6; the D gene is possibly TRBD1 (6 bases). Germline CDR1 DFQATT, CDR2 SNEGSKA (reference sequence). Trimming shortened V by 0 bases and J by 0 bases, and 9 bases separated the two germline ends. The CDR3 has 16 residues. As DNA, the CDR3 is TGCAGTGCTAGAGACAGGGGAGGCTCCTATAATTCACCCCTCCACTTT. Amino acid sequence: CSARDRGGSYNSPLHF.

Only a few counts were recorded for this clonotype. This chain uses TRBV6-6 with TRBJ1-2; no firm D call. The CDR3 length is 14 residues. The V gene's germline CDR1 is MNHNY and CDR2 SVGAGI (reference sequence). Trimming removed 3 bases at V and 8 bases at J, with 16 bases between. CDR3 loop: CASSYVVEGTGYTF. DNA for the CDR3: TGTGCCAGCAGTTATGTTGTCGAAGGAACGGGCTACACCTTC.

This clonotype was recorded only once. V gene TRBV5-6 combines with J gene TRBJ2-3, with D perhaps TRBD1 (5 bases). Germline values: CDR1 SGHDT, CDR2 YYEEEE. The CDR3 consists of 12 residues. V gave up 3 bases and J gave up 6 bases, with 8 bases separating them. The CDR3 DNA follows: TGTGCCAGCAGCTCAGGGTATGATACGCAGTATTTT. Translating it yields CASSSGYDTQYF.

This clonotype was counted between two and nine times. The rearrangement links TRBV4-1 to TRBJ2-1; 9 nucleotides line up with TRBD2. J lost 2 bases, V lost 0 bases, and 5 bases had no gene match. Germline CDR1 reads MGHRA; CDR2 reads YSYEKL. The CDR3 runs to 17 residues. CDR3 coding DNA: TGCGCCAGCAGCCAAGAGCGGGCTAGCGGGACCTACAATGAGCAGTTCTTC. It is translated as CASSQERASGTYNEQFF.

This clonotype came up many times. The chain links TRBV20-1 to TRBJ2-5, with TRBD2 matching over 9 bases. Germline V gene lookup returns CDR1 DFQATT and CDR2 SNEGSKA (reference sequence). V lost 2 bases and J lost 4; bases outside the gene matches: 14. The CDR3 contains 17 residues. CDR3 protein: CSARWVAGALTGETQYF. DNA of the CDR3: TGCAGTGCTAGATGGGTAGCGGGGGCTCTTACCGGAGAGACCCAGTACTTC.

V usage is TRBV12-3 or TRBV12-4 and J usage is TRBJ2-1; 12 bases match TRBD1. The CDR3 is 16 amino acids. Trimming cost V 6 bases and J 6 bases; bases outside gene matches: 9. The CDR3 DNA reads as TGTGCCAGCAGCGGGGGGGGACAGGGGGCTTTCAATGAGCAGTTCTTC. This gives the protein CASSGGGQGAFNEQFF.

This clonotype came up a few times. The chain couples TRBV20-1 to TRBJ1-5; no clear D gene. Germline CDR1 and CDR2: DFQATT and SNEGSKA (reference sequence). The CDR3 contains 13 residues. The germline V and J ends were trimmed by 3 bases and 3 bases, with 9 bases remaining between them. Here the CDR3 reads CSASPGLNQPQHF. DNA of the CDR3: TGCAGTGCTAGCCCAGGACTCAATCAGCCCCAGCATTTT.

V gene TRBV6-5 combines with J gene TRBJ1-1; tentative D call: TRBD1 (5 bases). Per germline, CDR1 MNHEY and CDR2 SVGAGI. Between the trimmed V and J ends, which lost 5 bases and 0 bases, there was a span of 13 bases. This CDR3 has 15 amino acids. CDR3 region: CASSDRQTLNTEAFF. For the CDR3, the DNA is TGTGCCAGCAGTGACCGACAGACTCTGAACACTGAAGCTTTCTTT.